The 8 T cell receptor beta chains reported below all come from one sample, sequenced in a study of T-cell reconstitution after alpha-beta-depleted transplantation in children. It was with unique molecular identifiers that the TCRbeta library was prepared. TCRdb ran MiXCR on the PCR reads and lists one entry per CDR3 protein. The data show about 240,000 distinct CDR3 sequences, under 30% seen once. The starting material was PBMCs, obtained before TCRalphabeta/CD19-depleted stem cell transplant. Source of these receptors: a girl aged 2-10 years with Fanconi anemia, due to receive a stem cell transplant.

In its sample, this clonotype was seen a few times. This chain connects TRBV29-1 to TRBJ1-2; D is undetermined. The V end lost 6 bases, the J end lost 0 bases, and 11 bases lay between the germline ends. The CDR3 sequence is 13 residues long. Germline V gene sequence: CDR1 SQVTM, CDR2 ANQGSEA. CDR3 residues: CSVRSPPNYGYTF. The CDR3 DNA reads TGCAGCGTCCGCTCCCCTCCTAACTATGGCTACACCTTC. Complete variable domain (other parts from reference TRBV29-1 and TRBJ1-2): SAVISQKPSRDICQRGTSLTIQCQVDSQVTMMFWYRQQPGQSLTLIATANQGSEATYESGFVIDKFPISRPNLTFSTLTVSNMSPEDSSIYLCSVRSPPNYGYTFGSGTRLTVV.

This clonotype was recorded many times. The chain recombines TRBV20-1 with TRBJ2-2; 9 bases map to TRBD2. With V trimmed by 6 bases and J by 2 bases, 4 bases remained unmatched. The CDR3 loop spans 14 amino acids. Germline CDR1 reads DFQATT; CDR2 reads SNEGSKA (reference sequence). The CDR3 sequence is CSALAGENTGELFF. DNA for the CDR3: TGCAGTGCGTTAGCGGGAGAAAACACCGGGGAGCTGTTTTTT.

The J gene is TRBJ2-1, the V gene TRBV6-1, with TRBD2 identical over 7 bases. The germline gives CDR1 MNHNS, CDR2 SASEGT. J lost 6 bases, V lost 6 bases, and 8 bases had no gene match. The CDR3 is 14 residues long. CDR3 sequence: CASRPSLASNEQFF. The CDR3, as DNA: TGTGCCAGCAGACCCTCACTAGCGTCCAATGAGCAGTTCTTC.

The table lists this clonotype with many counts. V and J are TRBV28 and TRBJ2-5; no clear D. The V and J ends lost 5 bases and 0 bases respectively, with 19 bases between them. Per germline, CDR1 MDHEN and CDR2 SYDVKM. This CDR3 region has 17 residues. The CDR3 DNA reads TGTGCCAGCAGTCCCCCTACGGTTGTAGGGTACCAAGAGACCCAGTACTTC. Translation: CASSPPTVVGYQETQYF.

This clonotype was observed at least ten times. The CDR3 DNA follows: TGTGCCAGCAGTTTATATAGCGGGATTTACGAGCAGTACTTC. This gives the protein CASSLYSGIYEQYF. The chain links TRBV12-3 or TRBV12-4 to TRBJ2-7, with 8 bases aligning to TRBD2. After removal of 2 bases from V and 4 bases from J, the junction contained 4 bases not matched to a gene. The CDR3 is made up of 14 amino acids.

V gene TRBV29-1 combines with J gene TRBJ1-2; D uncertain. V lost 6 bases to trimming and J lost 6 bases, with 5 bases between them. The CDR3 consists of 9 residues. Germline CDR1 is SQVTM and CDR2 is ANQGSEA. Here the CDR3 DNA reads TGCAGCGTCCCAGATGGCTACACCTTC. Its translation is CSVPDGYTF.

This clonotype was seen many times. This chain links TRBV20-1 with TRBJ2-3; TRBD2 aligns across 8 bases. The trim removed 4 bases at V and 2 bases at J, leaving 5 bases unmatched. The CDR3 covers 14 residues. In germline, CDR1 is DFQATT, CDR2 SNEGSKA (reference sequence). CDR3 protein: CSAMAGGPTDTQYF. The DNA of the CDR3 is TGCAGTGCTATGGCGGGGGGCCCCACAGATACGCAGTATTTT.

This clonotype showed up many times. The chain links TRBV20-1 to TRBJ2-1; TRBD2 matches at 8 bases. This CDR3 is built from 17 residues. CDR1 DFQATT and CDR2 SNEGSKA come from the germline V gene (reference sequence). Trimming removed 0 bases from V and 0 bases from J; junction bases left unmatched: 7. CDR3 in amino acids: CSARDGTAGGSYNEQFF. For the CDR3, the DNA is TGCAGTGCTAGAGATGGGACCGCGGGGGGCTCCTACAATGAGCAGTTCTTC.